Listed below are T cell receptor beta chains from one sample, sequenced in a study of regulatory T cells in long-lasting Graves disease. TCRdb itself ran the multiplex PCR reads through MiXCR, one entry per CDR3 protein. The data hold approximately 270,000 distinct CDR3 sequences, with about 17% observed a single time. In addition, the sample was reused for a study of T cells in Graves' hyperthyroidism and ophthalmopathy.

Sample: peripheral blood mononuclear cells (PBMCs), taken at new diagnosis, from a patient treated with antithyroid drugs. The origin of the receptors is a woman aged 25 to 39 with Graves disease. The CDR3 runs from the conserved cysteine through the conserved F or W. D genes are given only for firm matches. Size is stated for part of the rows, as once, few or many counts, or as a class when the clone is expanded.

once,TRBD2,TRBV6-4,TRBJ2-1,CASSPSRGVSEQFF,TGTGCCAGCAGTCCCTCGCGGGGGGTCTCTGAGCAGTTCTTC
many,TRBD1,TRBV11-2,TRBJ1-2,CASSLSRGGDGYTF,TGTGCCAGCAGCTTATCAAGAGGGGGCGATGGCTACACCTTC
many,TRBD1,TRBV20-1,TRBJ1-2,CSARDEGTANYGYTF,TGCAGTGCTAGAGATGAAGGGACAGCAAACTATGGCTACACCTTC
few,TRBD1,TRBV6-1,TRBJ1-1,CASTLGGMNTEAFF,TGTGCCAGCACCTTAGGGGGCATGAACACTGAAGCTTTCTTT
many,TRBD2,TRBV20-1,TRBJ2-4,CSASRAGGAKNIQYF,TGCAGTGCTAGCAGGGCGGGGGGGGCCAAAAACATTCAGTACTTC
few,NA,TRBV29-1,TRBJ1-1,CSAETGAEAFF,TGCAGCGCCGAGACAGGTGCTGAAGCTTTCTTT
NA,TRBD1,TRBV2,TRBJ1-5,CASSGSGGKGAYQPQHF,TGTGCCAGCAGTGGGTCAGGGGGCAAAGGAGCGTATCAGCCCCAGCATTTT
many,NA,TRBV6-1,TRBJ1-2,CASSPPGGYGYTF,TGTGCCAGCAGCCCCCCCGGGGGCTATGGCTACACCTTC
many,NA,TRBV12-3/TRBV12-4,TRBJ1-2,CASSVRYGYGYTF,TGTGCCAGCAGTGTTCGGTACGGCTATGGCTACACCTTC
many,TRBD2,TRBV5-1,TRBJ2-3,CASMATSGRDTQYF,TGCGCCAGCATGGCGACTAGCGGTAGAGATACGCAGTATTTT
NA,NA,TRBV29-1,TRBJ1-1,CSVDRASLNTEAFF,TGCAGCGTTGATCGGGCCAGCCTGAACACTGAAGCTTTCTTT
many,NA,TRBV10-3,TRBJ1-2,CAISDPDSLVRYGYTF,TGTGCCATCAGTGACCCGGACAGTCTGGTCAGATATGGCTACACCTTC
many,TRBD1,TRBV20-1,TRBJ1-5,CSARGTQGRSNQPQHF,TGCAGTGCTAGAGGAACACAGGGGAGAAGCAATCAGCCCCAGCATTTT
many,TRBD1,TRBV13,TRBJ1-5,CASSWGQYSNQPQHF,TGTGCCAGCAGTTGGGGACAGTATAGCAATCAGCCCCAGCATTTT
many,NA,TRBV18,TRBJ1-3,CASSPGVGSSGNTIYF,TGTGCCAGCTCACCAGGGGTCGGGAGCTCTGGAAACACCATATATTTT
many,NA,TRBV11-2,TRBJ1-3,CASSLRGTGRYLNTIYF,TGTGCCAGCAGCTTACGTGGAACAGGGAGGTATCTGAACACCATATATTTT
many,NA,TRBV15,TRBJ1-4,CATSRPPGSGEKLFF,TGTGCCACCAGCAGACCACCGGGGTCAGGTGAAAAACTGTTTTTT
NA,NA,TRBV6-2/TRBV6-3,TRBJ1-6,CASSDGQSNSPLHF,TGTGCCAGCAGTGACGGACAGTCTAATTCACCCCTCCACTTT
many,NA,TRBV7-8,TRBJ2-2,CASSLSGNENTGELFF,TGTGCCAGCAGCTTATCCGGGAATGAGAACACCGGGGAGCTGTTTTTT
many,TRBD2,TRBV20-1,TRBJ2-1,CSARDWSSGDSYNEQFF,TGCAGTGCTAGAGACTGGTCTAGCGGGGATTCCTACAATGAGCAGTTCTTC
many,TRBD1,TRBV5-1,TRBJ1-6,CASSPLGGSPLHF,TGCGCCAGCAGTCCTTTAGGGGGCTCACCCCTCCACTTT
many,NA,TRBV7-2,TRBJ1-3,CASSLDPGGPGYTIYF,TGTGCCAGCAGCTTAGACCCCGGGGGGCCCGGATACACCATATATTTT
many,TRBD1,TRBV19,TRBJ1-5,CASSITGAYSNQPQHF,TGTGCCAGTAGTATTACAGGGGCTTATAGCAATCAGCCCCAGCATTTT
once,TRBD1,TRBV11-2,TRBJ2-3,CASTGTGGKRDTQYF,TGTGCCAGCACAGGGACAGGGGGCAAGAGAGATACGCAGTATTTT
many,NA,TRBV29-1,TRBJ1-1,CSVGRAGGEAFF,TGCAGCGTTGGCAGGGCCGGCGGTGAAGCTTTCTTT
NA,NA,TRBV10-2,TRBJ2-1,CASSVNGDEQFF,TGCGCCAGCAGTGTTAATGGAGATGAGCAGTTCTTC
many,NA,TRBV11-1,TRBJ2-7,CASSLPRTPYEQYF,TGTGCCAGCAGCCTTCCCCGGACCCCCTACGAGCAGTACTTC
many,TRBD2,TRBV20-1,TRBJ2-7,CSAYLGGGPSYEQYF,TGCAGTGCTTACTTAGGCGGGGGGCCCTCCTACGAGCAGTACTTC
many,TRBD1,TRBV6-2/TRBV6-3,TRBJ1-1,CASSYSRGQGDLGNTEAFF,TGTGCCAGCAGTTACTCGAGGGGACAGGGTGATTTGGGGAACACTGAAGCTTTCTTT
many,NA,TRBV2,TRBJ2-2,CASSELLRGELFF,TGTGCCAGCAGTGAACTACTCCGGGGGGAGCTGTTTTTT
many,NA,TRBV10-3,TRBJ1-2,CATYDRDVEGYTF,TGTGCCACCTATGACCGGGATGTGGAGGGCTACACCTTC
many,TRBD2,TRBV12-3/TRBV12-4,TRBJ2-3,CASSSKGGDTQYF,TGTGCCAGCAGCTCAAAGGGAGGGGATACGCAGTATTTT
many,NA,TRBV6-2/TRBV6-3,TRBJ1-2,CASSLVGGHGYTF,TGTGCCAGCAGTCTAGTGGGGGGCCATGGCTACACCTTC
few,TRBD1,TRBV4-1,TRBJ1-5,CASSREPPTGAARGVWPQHF,TGCGCCAGCAGCCGGGAACCCCCGACAGGGGCCGCTCGGGGGGTTTGGCCCCAGCATTTT
few,NA,TRBV6-1,TRBJ1-6,CASSRQDSPLHF,TGTGCCAGCAGCAGACAGGATTCACCCCTCCACTTT
many,NA,TRBV19,TRBJ1-5,CASSILGLGSNQPQHF,TGTGCCAGTAGTATCTTGGGGCTAGGGAGCAATCAGCCCCAGCATTTT
many,NA,TRBV2,TRBJ2-3,CAEGGPPGRPDTQYF,TGTGCCGAAGGGGGACCTCCCGGACGCCCAGATACGCAGTATTTT
many,NA,TRBV3-1,TRBJ1-1,CASSRRTADMNTEAFF,TGTGCCAGCAGCCGCCGAACGGCGGACATGAACACTGAAGCTTTCTTT
many,TRBD1,TRBV12-3/TRBV12-4,TRBJ2-6,CASSYGQGAAGANVLTF,TGTGCCAGCAGTTATGGACAGGGGGCCGCTGGGGCCAACGTCCTGACTTTC
many,NA,TRBV5-1,TRBJ2-5,CASSPRGVETQYF,TGCGCCAGCAGCCCGAGGGGGGTAGAGACCCAGTACTTC
NA,TRBD2,TRBV20-1,TRBJ2-3,CSARDERGDYTDTQYF,TGCAGTGCTAGAGACGAGCGGGGGGATTACACAGATACGCAGTATTTT
few,TRBD2,TRBV7-9,TRBJ2-2,CASSLMLAANTGELFF,TGTGCCAGCAGCTTAATGCTAGCGGCCAACACCGGGGAGCTGTTTTTT
many,TRBD1,TRBV14,TRBJ1-1,CASRKGDRVNTEAFF,TGTGCCAGCCGAAAAGGAGACAGGGTTAACACTGAAGCTTTCTTT
many,NA,TRBV7-2,TRBJ2-3,CASSLGGTDYTDTQYF,TGTGCCAGCAGCTTAGGAGGGACCGACTACACAGATACGCAGTATTTT
many,NA,TRBV5-1,TRBJ1-5,CASSLEGHSNQPQHF,TGTGCCAGCAGCTTAGAGGGTCATAGCAATCAGCCCCAGCATTTT
many,NA,TRBV12-3/TRBV12-4,TRBJ2-7,CASSLGNSYEQYF,TGTGCCAGCAGTTTGGGCAACTCCTACGAGCAGTACTTC
many,NA,TRBV29-1,TRBJ2-7,CSVLGHEQYF,TGCAGCGTTCTCGGCCACGAGCAGTACTTC
many,TRBD1,TRBV12-3/TRBV12-4,TRBJ1-2,CASSDRDRVSGYTF,TGTGCCAGCAGCGACCGGGACAGGGTTTCTGGCTACACCTTC
many,TRBD1,TRBV27,TRBJ2-5,CASSRPPGTGLETQYF,TGTGCCAGCAGTCGCCCCCCGGGGACAGGATTGGAGACCCAGTACTTC
NA,NA,TRBV4-1,TRBJ2-7,CASSQEKSVTYEQYF,TGCGCCAGCAGCCAAGAGAAGTCCGTCACCTACGAGCAGTACTTC
many,NA,TRBV5-6,TRBJ1-2,CASSLGAGWVYGYTF,TGTGCCAGCAGCTTGGGTGCGGGTTGGGTCTATGGCTACACCTTC
many,TRBD2,TRBV5-1,TRBJ2-1,CAGSGEIGFNEQFF,TGCGCCGGCAGCGGGGAGATAGGGTTCAATGAGCAGTTCTTC
many,TRBD2,TRBV4-2,TRBJ2-1,CASSQEGGGAGNEQFF,TGTGCCAGCAGCCAAGAGGGCGGGGGGGCCGGGAATGAGCAGTTCTTC
few,TRBD2,TRBV7-3,TRBJ2-1,CASSLTSGGYEQFF,TGTGCCAGCAGCTTGACTAGCGGGGGATATGAGCAGTTCTTC
many,NA,TRBV7-3,TRBJ1-6,CASSLQGGTNNSPLHF,TGTGCCAGCAGCTTACAGGGCGGGACCAATAATTCACCCCTCCACTTT
many,NA,TRBV7-2,TRBJ2-7,CASSLERGSYEQYF,TGTGCCAGCAGCTTAGAGCGCGGGTCCTACGAGCAGTACTTC
many,TRBD2,TRBV6-1,TRBJ2-3,CASSKAGTPADTQYF,TGTGCCAGCTCAAAAGCGGGAACTCCGGCAGATACGCAGTATTTT
many,NA,TRBV5-1,TRBJ1-2,CASSLSGGRYGYTF,TGCGCCAGCAGCTTGAGTGGGGGAAGGTATGGCTACACCTTC
many,NA,TRBV6-1,TRBJ1-5,CASSGWDGYSNQPQHF,TGTGCCAGCAGTGGTTGGGACGGATATAGCAATCAGCCCCAGCATTTT
many,NA,TRBV4-1,TRBJ2-7,CASSPLGLGGIHEQYF,TGCGCCAGCAGCCCCTTGGGCCTGGGGGGAATCCACGAGCAGTACTTC